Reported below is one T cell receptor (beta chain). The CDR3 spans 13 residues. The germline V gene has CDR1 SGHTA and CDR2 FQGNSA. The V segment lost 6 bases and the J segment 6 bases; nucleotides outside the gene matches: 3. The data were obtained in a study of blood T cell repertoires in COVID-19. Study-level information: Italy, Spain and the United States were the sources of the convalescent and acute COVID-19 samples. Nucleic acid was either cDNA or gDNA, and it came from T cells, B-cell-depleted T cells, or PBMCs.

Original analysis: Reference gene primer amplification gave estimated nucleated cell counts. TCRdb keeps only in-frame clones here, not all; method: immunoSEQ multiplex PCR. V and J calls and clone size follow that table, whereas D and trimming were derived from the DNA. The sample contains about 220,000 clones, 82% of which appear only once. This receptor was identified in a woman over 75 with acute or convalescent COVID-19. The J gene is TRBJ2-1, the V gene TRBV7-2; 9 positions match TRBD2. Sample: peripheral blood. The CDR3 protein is CASRSGGLNEQFF. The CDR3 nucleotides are TGTGCCAGCAGAAGCGGGGGGCTCAATGAGCAGTTCTTC.